This entry features one T cell receptor beta chain sequence. The CDR3 is 15 amino acids. Trimming at V came to 5 bases and at J to 4 bases, leaving 9 bases not matched to a gene. From germline, CDR1 is SGHTA and CDR2 FQGTGA. The data were obtained in a study of blood T cell repertoires in COVID-19. Study context: The United States, Italy and Spain were the sources of the acute and convalescent COVID-19 samples. PBMCs, B-cell-depleted T cells, or T cells were the source of the cDNA or gDNA that made up the material.

Per the original data handling: The authors estimated nucleated cell counts from reference gene primer amplification. Measured with immunoSEQ multiplex PCR; TCRdb has only the in-frame clones, and not every one. V, J and clone size derive from that table, while D and trimming were established from the DNA sequence. The sample carries tens of thousands of clones, 65% to 85% recorded once. The V call is TRBV7-3, the J call TRBJ2-5; 8 nucleotides agree with TRBD1. Sequenced: peripheral blood. The TCR sequence derives from a woman aged 60-70 years with acute or convalescent COVID-19. CDR3 in amino acids: CASSPQGGRGETQYF. The DNA of the CDR3 is TGTGCCAGCAGCCCACAGGGGGGCCGGGGAGAGACCCAGTACTTC. Drawing the rest from reference TRBV7-3 and TRBJ2-5, the complete variable domain is GAGVSQTPSNKVTEKGKYVELRCDPISGHTALYWYRQSLGQGPEFLIYFQGTGAADDSGLPNDRFFAVRPEGSVSTLKIQRTERGDSAVYLCASSPQGGRGETQYFGPGTRLLVL.